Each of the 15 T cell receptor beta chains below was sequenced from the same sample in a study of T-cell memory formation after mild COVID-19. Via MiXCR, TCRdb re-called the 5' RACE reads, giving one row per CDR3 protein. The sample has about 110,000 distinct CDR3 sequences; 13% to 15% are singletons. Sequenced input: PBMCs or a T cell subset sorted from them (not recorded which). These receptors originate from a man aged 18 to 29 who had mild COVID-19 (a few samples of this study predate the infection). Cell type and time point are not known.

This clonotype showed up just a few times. In DNA, the CDR3 is TGTGCCAGTAGTTGGGCCGGGACTAGCACAGATACGCAGTATTTT. Translating gives CASSWAGTSTDTQYF. The chain uses TRBV19 and TRBJ2-3; possibly TRBD2 for D (6 bases). The germline CDR1 and CDR2 sequences are LNHDA and SQIVND (reference sequence). V was clipped by 5 bases and J by 0 bases, with 12 bases between them. The CDR3 is made up of 15 amino acids.

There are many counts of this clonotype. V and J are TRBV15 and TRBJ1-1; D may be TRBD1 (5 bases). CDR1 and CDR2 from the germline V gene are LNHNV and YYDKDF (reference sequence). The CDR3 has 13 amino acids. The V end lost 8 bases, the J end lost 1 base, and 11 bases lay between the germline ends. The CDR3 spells CATQSTGNTEAFF. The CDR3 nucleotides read TGTGCCACCCAATCCACAGGGAACACTGAAGCTTTCTTT.

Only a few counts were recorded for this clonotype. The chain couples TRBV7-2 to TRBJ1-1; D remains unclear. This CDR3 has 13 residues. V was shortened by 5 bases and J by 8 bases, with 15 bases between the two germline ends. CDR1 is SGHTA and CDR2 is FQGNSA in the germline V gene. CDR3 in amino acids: CASSPREAREAFF. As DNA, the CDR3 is TGTGCCAGCAGCCCCAGAGAGGCGAGAGAAGCTTTCTTT.

The CDR3 here is CASSWTEGIAEAFF. For the CDR3, the DNA is TGTGCCAGCAGCTGGACAGAGGGCATCGCTGAAGCTTTCTTT. The chain combines TRBV13 with TRBJ1-1, with D possibly being TRBD1 (6 bases). CDR3 size: 14 residues. The germline V gene encodes CDR1 PRHDT and CDR2 FYEKMQ (reference sequence). The V end was cut by 4 bases, the J end by 6 bases, with 15 bases between.

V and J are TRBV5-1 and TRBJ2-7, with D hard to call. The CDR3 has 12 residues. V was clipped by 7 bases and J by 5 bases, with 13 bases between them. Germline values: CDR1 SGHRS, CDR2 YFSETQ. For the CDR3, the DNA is TGCGCCAGCTTTATCAACAGCCACGAGCAGTACTTC. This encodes CASFINSHEQYF. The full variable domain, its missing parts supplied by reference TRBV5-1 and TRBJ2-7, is KAGVTQTPRYLIKTRGQQVTLSCSPISGHRSVSWYQQTPGQGLQFLFEYFSETQRNKGNFPGRFSGRQFSNSRSEMNVSTLELGDSALYLCASFINSHEQYFGPGTRLTVT.

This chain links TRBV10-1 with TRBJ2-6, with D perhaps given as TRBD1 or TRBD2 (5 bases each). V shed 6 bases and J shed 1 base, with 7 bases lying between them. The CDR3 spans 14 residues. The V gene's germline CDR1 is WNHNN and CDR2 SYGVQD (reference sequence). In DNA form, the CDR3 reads TGCGCCAGCAGCGAGGGGTCTGGGGCCAACGTCCTGACTTTC. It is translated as CASSEGSGANVLTF.

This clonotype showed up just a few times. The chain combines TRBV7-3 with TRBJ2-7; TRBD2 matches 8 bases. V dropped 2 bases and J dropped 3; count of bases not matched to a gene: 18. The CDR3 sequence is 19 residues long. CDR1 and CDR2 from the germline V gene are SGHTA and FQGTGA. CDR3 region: CASSLSPEQRGTAFYEQYV. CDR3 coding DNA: TGTGCCAGCAGCTTATCCCCCGAACAGCGGGGGACGGCCTTCTACGAGCAGTACGTC.

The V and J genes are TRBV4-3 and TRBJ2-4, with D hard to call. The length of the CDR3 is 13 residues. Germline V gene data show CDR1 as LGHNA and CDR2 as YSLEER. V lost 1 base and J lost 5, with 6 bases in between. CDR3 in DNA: TGCGCCAGCAGCCAAGGGCAGCAAAACATTCAGTACTTC. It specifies CASSQGQQNIQYF.

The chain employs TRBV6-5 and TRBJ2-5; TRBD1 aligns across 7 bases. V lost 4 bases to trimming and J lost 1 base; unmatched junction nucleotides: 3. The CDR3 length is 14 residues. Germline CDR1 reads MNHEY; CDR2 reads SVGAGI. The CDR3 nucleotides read TGTGCCAGCAGTTCGGGACAGACCCAAGAGACCCAGTACTTC. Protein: CASSSGQTQETQYF.

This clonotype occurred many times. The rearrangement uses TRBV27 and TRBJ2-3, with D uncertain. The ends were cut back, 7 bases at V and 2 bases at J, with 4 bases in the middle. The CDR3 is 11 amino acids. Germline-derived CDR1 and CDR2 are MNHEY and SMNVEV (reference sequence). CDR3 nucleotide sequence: TGTGCCAGCACCAACACAGATACGCAGTATTTT. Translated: CASTNTDTQYF.

CDR3 DNA: TGTGCCAGCAGCCTACTGACTGGCCTGAAGCTGTTTTTT. Translation gives CASSLLTGLKLFF. The chain has TRBV5-6 and TRBJ2-2; D remains ambiguous. Trimming stripped 4 bases from V and 12 bases from J, with 16 bases between. The CDR3 covers 13 residues. The germline V gene has CDR1 SGHDT and CDR2 YYEEEE. Supplemented by reference TRBV5-6 and TRBJ2-2, the full variable domain reads DAGVTQSPTHLIKTRGQQVTLRCSPKSGHDTVSWYQQALGQGPQFIFQYYEEEERQRGNFPDRFSGHQFPNYSSELNVNALLLGDSALYLCASSLLTGLKLFFGEGSRLTVL.

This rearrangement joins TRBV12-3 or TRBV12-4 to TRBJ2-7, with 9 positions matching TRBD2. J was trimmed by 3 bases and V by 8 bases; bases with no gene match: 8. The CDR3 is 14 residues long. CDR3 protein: CASRGGASFYEQYF. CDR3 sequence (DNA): TGTGCCAGCCGCGGGGGGGCAAGCTTCTACGAGCAGTACTTC.

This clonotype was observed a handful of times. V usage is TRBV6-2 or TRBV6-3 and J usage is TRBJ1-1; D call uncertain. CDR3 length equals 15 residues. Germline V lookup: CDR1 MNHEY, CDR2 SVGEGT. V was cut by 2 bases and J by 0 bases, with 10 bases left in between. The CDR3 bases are TGTGCCAGCAGTTACGAGGACGGACTGAACACTGAAGCTTTCTTT. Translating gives CASSYEDGLNTEAFF.

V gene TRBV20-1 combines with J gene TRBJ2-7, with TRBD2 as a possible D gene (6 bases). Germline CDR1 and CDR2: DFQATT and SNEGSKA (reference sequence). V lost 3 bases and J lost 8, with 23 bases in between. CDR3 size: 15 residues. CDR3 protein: CSARGDRDWKIQQYF. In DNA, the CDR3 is TGCAGTGCTAGGGGAGACCGGGACTGGAAGATTCAGCAGTACTTC.

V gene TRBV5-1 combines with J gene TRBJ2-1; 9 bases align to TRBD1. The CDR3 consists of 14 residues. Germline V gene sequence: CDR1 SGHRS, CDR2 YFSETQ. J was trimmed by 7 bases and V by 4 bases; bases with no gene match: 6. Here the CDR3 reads CASSPGTGINEQFF. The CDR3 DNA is TGCGCCAGCAGCCCCGGGACAGGGATTAATGAGCAGTTCTTC.